The 4 T cell receptor beta chains below were found in one sample sequenced in a study of blood T cell repertoires in COVID-19. Assay: immunoSEQ multiplex PCR; the TCRdb copy retains only in-frame clones and omits some. Among 150,000 to 200,000 clones, roughly 89% were seen once, and the ten largest hold 3.9%. Sequenced material: peripheral blood. The receptors come from a woman aged 60 to 75 who had recovered from COVID-19.

This chain uses TRBV2 with TRBJ2-5; D may be TRBD1 (5 bases). Trimming stripped 4 bases from V and 1 base from J, with 7 bases between. Germline V CDR1 and CDR2: SNHLY, FYNNEI. The CDR3 length is 13 residues. For the CDR3, the DNA is TGTGCCAGCAGTGTAGACAGCCAAGAGACCCAGTACTTC. Translated, it gives CASSVDSQETQYF.

This clone was observed a single time. The rearrangement links TRBV28 to TRBJ1-2; perhaps TRBD1 as D (6 bases). V shed 5 bases and J shed 2 bases, with 21 bases lying between them. The CDR3 covers 17 residues. CDR1 is MDHEN, CDR2 SYDVKM, per germline. In DNA form, the CDR3 reads TGTGCCAGCAGTCTCATTCTTGCGGGGGGGCTAAACTATGGCTACACCTTC. Protein: CASSLILAGGLNYGYTF.

The chain carries TRBV11-3 and TRBJ2-1; D unclear. The V gene lost 3 bases and the J gene lost 1 base, with 7 bases spanning the gap. The germline V gene encodes CDR1 SGHNT and CDR2 YENEEA. The CDR3 totals 14 residues. As DNA, the CDR3 is TGTGCCAGCAGCTTCGGTCCTTCCTACAATGAGCAGTTCTTC. It is translated as CASSFGPSYNEQFF.

CDR3 in DNA: TGTGCCAGCAGTCCGGACAGGGGGGGGCATGGCTACACCTTC. It translates to CASSPDRGGHGYTF. This chain links TRBV6-2 or TRBV6-3 with TRBJ1-2, with TRBD1 matching over 10 bases. The CDR3 is 14 residues long. Germline CDR1 MNHEY, CDR2 SVGEGT. J lost 6 bases, V lost 5 bases, and 6 bases had no gene match.